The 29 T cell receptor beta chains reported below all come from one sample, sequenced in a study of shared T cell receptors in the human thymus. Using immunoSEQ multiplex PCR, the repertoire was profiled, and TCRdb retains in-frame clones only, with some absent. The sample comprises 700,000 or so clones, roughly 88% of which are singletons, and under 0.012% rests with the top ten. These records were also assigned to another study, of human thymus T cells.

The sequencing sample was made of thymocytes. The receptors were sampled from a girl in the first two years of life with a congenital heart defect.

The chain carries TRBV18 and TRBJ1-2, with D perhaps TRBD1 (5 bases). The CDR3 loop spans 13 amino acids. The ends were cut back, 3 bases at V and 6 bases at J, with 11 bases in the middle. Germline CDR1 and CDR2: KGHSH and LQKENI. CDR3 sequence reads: CASSPGADNGYTF. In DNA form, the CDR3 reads TGTGCCAGCTCACCTGGGGCTGATAATGGCTACACCTTC. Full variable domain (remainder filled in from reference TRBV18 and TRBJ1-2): NAGVMQNPRHLVRRRGQEARLRCSPMKGHSHVYWYRQLPEEGLKFMVYLQKENIIDESGMPKERFSAEFPKEGPSILRIQQVVRGDSAAYFCASSPGADNGYTFGSGTRLTVV.

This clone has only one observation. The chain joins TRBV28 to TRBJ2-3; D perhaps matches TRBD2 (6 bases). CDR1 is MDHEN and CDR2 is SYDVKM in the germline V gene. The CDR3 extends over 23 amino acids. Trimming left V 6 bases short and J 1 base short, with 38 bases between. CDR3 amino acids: CASSIRHPYRSGDRTWGTDTQYF. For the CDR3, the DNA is TGTGCCAGCAGCATAAGGCACCCTTACCGATCGGGGGACCGCACATGGGGCACAGATACGCAGTATTTT.

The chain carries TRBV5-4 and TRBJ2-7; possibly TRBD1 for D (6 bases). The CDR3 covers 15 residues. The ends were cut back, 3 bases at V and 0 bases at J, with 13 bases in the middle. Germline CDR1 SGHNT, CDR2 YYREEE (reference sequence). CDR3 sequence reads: CASSSQDSFSYEQYF. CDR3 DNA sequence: TGTGCCAGCAGCTCACAGGACAGTTTCTCCTACGAGCAGTACTTC.

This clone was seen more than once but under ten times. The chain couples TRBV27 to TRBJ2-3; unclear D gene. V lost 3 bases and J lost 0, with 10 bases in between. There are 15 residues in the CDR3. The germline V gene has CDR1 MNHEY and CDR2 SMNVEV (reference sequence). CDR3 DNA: TGTGCCAGCAGTTTCTTCGGCGGTAGCACAGATACGCAGTATTTT. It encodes CASSFFGGSTDTQYF.

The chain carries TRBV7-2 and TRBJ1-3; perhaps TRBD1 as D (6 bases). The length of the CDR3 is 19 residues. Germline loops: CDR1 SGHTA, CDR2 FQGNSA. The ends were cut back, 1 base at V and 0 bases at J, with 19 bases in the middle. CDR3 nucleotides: TGTGCCAGCAGCTTAGGAGGGGGGGCAGCTTCGAGCTCTGGAAACACCATATATTTT. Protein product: CASSLGGGAASSSGNTIYF.

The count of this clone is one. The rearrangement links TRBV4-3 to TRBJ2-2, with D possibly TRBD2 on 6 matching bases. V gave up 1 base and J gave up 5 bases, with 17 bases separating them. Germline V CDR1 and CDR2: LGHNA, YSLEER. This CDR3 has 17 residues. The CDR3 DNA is TGCGCCAGCAGCCAAGTGAAACGGGGGATAGAAACCGGGGAGCTGTTTTTT. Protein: CASSQVKRGIETGELFF.

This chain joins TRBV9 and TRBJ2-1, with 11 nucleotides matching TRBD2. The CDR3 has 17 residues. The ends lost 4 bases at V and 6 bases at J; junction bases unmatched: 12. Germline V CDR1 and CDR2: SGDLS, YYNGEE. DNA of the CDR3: TGTGCCAGCAGCCATACCCCTAGCGGGGGGCACTTCAATGAGCAGTTCTTC. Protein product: CASSHTPSGGHFNEQFF.

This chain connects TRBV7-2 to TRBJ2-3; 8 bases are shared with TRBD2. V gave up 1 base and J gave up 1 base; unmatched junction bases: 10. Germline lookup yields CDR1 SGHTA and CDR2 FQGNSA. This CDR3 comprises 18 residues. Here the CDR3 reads CASSLEMGLGYGTDTQYF. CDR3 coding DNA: TGTGCCAGCAGCTTAGAGATGGGACTAGGGTACGGCACAGATACGCAGTATTTT. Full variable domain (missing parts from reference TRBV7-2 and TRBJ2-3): GAGVSQSPSNKVTEKGKDVELRCDPISGHTALYWYRQSLGQGLEFLIYFQGNSAPDKSGLPSDRFSAERTGGSVSTLTIQRTQQEDSAVYLCASSLEMGLGYGTDTQYFGPGTRLTVL.

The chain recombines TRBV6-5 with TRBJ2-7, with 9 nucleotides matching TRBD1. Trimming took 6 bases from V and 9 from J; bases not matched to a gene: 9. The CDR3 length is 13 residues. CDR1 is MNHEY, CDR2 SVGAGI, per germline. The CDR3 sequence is CASRRPYRGRQYF. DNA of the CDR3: TGTGCCAGCAGACGCCCTTACAGGGGGCGGCAGTACTTC.

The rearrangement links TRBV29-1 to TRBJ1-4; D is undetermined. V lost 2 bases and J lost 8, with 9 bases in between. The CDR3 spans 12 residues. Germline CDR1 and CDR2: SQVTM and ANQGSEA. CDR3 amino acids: CSVEQEDEKLFF. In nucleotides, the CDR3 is TGCAGCGTTGAACAGGAGGACGAAAAACTGTTTTTT.

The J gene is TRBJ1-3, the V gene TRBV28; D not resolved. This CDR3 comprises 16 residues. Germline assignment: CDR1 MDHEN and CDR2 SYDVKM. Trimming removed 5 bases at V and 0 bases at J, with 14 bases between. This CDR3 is CASSPLRAGSGNTIYF. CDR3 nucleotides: TGTGCCAGCAGTCCCCTCCGCGCAGGCTCTGGAAACACCATATATTTT.

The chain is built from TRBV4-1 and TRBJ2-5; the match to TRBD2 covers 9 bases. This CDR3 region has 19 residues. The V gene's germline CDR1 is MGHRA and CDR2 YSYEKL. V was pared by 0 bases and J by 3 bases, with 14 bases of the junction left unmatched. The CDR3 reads CASSQDRLAGTKHKETQYF. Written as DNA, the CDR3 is TGCGCCAGCAGCCAAGATAGGCTAGCGGGGACGAAGCACAAAGAGACCCAGTACTTC.

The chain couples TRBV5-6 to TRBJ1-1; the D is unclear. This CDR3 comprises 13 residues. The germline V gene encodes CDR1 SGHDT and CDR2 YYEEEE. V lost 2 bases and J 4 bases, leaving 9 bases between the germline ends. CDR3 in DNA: TGTGCCAGCAGCTTCGTTACGGGCACTGAAGCTTTCTTT. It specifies CASSFVTGTEAFF. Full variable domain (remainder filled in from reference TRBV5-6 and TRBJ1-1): DAGVTQSPTHLIKTRGQQVTLRCSPKSGHDTVSWYQQALGQGPQFIFQYYEEEERQRGNFPDRFSGHQFPNYSSELNVNALLLGDSALYLCASSFVTGTEAFFGQGTRLTVV.

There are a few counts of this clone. DNA for the CDR3: TGCAGCCCATCTCTCCTTACGGGGGTTTGGGACACTGAAGCTTTCTTT. Translated, it gives CSPSLLTGVWDTEAFF. This chain uses TRBV29-1 with TRBJ1-1, with D tentatively TRBD1 (5 bases). Looked up from germline, CDR1 is SQVTM and CDR2 is ANQGSEA. The V end was cut by 8 bases, the J end by 3 bases, with 25 bases between. The CDR3 loop spans 16 amino acids.

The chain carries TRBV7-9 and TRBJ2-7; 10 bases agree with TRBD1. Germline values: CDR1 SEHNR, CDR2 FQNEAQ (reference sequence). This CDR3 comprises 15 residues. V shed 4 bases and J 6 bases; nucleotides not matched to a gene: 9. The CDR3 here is CASSSDRGRLGEQYF. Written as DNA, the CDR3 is TGTGCCAGCAGCTCGGACAGGGGGAGGTTGGGCGAGCAGTACTTC.

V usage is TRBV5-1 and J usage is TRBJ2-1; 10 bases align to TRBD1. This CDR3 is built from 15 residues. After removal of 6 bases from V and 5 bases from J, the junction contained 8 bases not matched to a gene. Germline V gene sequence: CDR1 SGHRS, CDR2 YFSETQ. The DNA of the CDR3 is TGCGCCAGCATCGCAGCCGGGACAGGGGACAATGAGCAGTTCTTC. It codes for CASIAAGTGDNEQFF.

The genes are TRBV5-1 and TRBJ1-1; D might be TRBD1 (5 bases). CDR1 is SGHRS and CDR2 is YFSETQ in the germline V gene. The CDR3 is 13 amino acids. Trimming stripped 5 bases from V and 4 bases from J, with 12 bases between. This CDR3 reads CASRSIRATEAFF. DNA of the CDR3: TGCGCCAGCAGATCAATCAGGGCCACTGAAGCTTTCTTT.

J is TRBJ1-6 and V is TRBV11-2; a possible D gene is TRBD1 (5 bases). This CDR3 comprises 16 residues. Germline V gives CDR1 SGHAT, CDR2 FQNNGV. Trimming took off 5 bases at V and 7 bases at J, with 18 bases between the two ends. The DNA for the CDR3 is TGTGCCAGCAGCCGGACATGTAGGAAGAGGAATTCACCCCTCCACTTT. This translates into CASSRTCRKRNSPLHF.

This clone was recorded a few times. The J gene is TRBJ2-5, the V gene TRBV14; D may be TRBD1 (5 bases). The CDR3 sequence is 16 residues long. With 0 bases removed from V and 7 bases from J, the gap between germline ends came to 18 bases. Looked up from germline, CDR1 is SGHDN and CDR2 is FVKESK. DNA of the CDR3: TGTGCCAGCAGCCAAGATTCGGTGCAGGGTAACGGGACCCAGTACTTC. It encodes CASSQDSVQGNGTQYF.

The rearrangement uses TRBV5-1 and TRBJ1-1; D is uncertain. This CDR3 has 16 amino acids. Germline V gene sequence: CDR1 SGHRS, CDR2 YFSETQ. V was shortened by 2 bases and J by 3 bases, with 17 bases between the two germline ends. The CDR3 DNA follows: TGCGCCAGCAGCTTTCGACGGAGGAAAAGGGACACTGAAGCTTTCTTT. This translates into CASSFRRRKRDTEAFF.

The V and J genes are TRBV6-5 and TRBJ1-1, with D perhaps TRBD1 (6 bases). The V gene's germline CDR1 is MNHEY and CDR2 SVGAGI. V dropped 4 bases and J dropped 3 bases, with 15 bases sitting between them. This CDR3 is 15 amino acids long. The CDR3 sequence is CASSSGAGAYTEAFF. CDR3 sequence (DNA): TGTGCCAGCAGTTCCGGGGCAGGGGCTTACACTGAAGCTTTCTTT.

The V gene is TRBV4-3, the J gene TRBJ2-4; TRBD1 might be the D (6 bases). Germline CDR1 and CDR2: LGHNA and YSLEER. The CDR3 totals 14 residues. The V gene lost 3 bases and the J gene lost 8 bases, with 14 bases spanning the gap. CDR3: CASSQTFRGDIQYF. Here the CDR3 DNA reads TGCGCCAGCAGCCAGACCTTCAGGGGAGACATTCAGTACTTC.

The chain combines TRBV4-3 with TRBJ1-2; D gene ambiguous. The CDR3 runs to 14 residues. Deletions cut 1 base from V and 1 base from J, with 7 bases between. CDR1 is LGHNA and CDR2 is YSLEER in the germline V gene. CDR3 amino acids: CASSQVAVNYGYTF. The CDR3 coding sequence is TGCGCCAGCAGCCAAGTCGCGGTTAACTATGGCTACACCTTC.

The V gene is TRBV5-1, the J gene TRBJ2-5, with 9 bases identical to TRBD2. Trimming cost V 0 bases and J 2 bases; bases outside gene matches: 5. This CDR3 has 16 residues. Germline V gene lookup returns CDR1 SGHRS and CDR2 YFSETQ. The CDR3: CASSLESSGDQETQYF. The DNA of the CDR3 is TGCGCCAGCAGCTTGGAATCTAGCGGGGATCAAGAGACCCAGTACTTC.

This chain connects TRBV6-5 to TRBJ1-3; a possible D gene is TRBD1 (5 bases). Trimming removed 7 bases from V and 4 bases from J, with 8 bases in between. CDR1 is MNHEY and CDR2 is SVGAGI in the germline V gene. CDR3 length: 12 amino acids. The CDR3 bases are TGTGCCAGCACGACAGAGGGAAACACCATATATTTT. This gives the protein CASTTEGNTIYF.

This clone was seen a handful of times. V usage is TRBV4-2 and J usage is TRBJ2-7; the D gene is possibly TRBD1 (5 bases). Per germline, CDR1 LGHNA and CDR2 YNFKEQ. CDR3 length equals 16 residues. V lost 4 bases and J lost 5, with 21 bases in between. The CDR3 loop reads CASSLPGVAGRDEQYF. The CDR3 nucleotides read TGTGCCAGCAGCCTCCCAGGTGTGGCAGGGCGAGACGAGCAGTACTTC.

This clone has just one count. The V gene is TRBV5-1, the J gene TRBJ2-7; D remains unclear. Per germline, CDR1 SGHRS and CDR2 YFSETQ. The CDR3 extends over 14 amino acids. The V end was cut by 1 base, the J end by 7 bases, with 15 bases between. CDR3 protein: CASSLSGPLKEQYF. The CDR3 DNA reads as TGCGCCAGCAGCTTGTCTGGCCCCCTGAAAGAGCAGTACTTC.

This CDR3 reads CASTSRRTLAYEQYF. CDR3 sequence (DNA): TGTGCCAGCACCTCGCGGCGCACTCTTGCCTACGAGCAGTACTTC. The rearrangement joins TRBV6-1 to TRBJ2-7; no reliable D call. V lost 7 bases and J 2 bases, leaving 18 bases between the germline ends. The CDR3 is 15 residues long. Germline V gene data show CDR1 as MNHNS and CDR2 as SASEGT.

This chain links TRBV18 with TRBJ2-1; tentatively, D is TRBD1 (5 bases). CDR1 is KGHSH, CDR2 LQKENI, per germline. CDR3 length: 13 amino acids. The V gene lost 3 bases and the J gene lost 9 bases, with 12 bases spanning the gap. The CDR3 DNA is TGTGCCAGCTCACCGGCGAGTAGGGGTGAGCAGTTCTTC. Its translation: CASSPASRGEQFF.